This T cell receptor beta chain stems from a study of cytotoxic CD8 clonotypes in ibrutinib-treated CLL (dated by TCRdb to the early 2020s). About the study as a whole: In this cohort, around 15 patients were treatment-naive and under 13 were relapsed/refractory, while roughly 17 had unmutated IGHV. Cryopreserved peripheral blood mononuclear cells were obtained prior to treatment, at the time of response, and at either disease progression or sustained remission. An average of about 250,000 productive templates and 94,082 productive rearrangements was obtained per sample. Every remission and progressive disease sample was obtained while ibrutinib was still being received by the patients. Partial responses were observed in around 25 patients and complete responses in 2; after a median follow-up of 68 months, remission was maintained in roughly 14 patients and progression was observed in about twelve. Of the approximately 90 people in the trial, around 24 had longitudinal samples available. Response samples were obtained after a median of around 11 months of treatment, with a range of about 6 to 40 months.

Each clonotype received, on average, 10x coverage in deep resolution sequencing performed on a MiSeq, where the target depth lay between 1 in 1 million and 1 in 200,000 T cells. TCR beta libraries were generated with the immunoSEQ hsTCRB Kit. Turning to the authors' computational methods: ImmunoSEQ Data Assistant and ImmunoSEQ Analyzer were used for data analysis, and V, D and J genes were assigned according to IMGT definitions. Clonality, which ranges from 0 to 1, was calculated by subtracting the normalized Shannon entropy of productive rearrangement frequencies from one. Public clonotype analysis was restricted to overrepresented clonotypes comprising at least 0.05% of each patient's repertoire. Fewer than 15 repertoires from age-matched healthy donors, obtained from immuneACCESS, served as clonality controls. Sourced from immuneACCESS, this table was stored by TCRdb with only in-frame sequences that have V and J called. A share of the clones is absent; for the studies checked, an unresolved V gene accounts for under half, and the remainder has no known explanation. The V and J calls and clone size come from that table; D and trimming were worked out from the DNA. This sample is represented by some 150,000 clones; about 79% of them were singletons. The leading ten clones occupy 9.5% to 15% of the sample.

Study-level results and caveats: Clonality rose at ibrutinib response, remained stable during sustained remission, and dropped back toward baseline at progression. Baseline clonality was found to be higher than that of age-matched healthy donors and was strongly correlated with circulating CD8+ T-cell counts. Sampling times were not matched between patients in sustained remission and patients whose disease was progressing, and lymph node repertoires were not examined. Public clonotypes were rare and either contracted or stayed stable during treatment, and the rise in clonality at ibrutinib response reflected the expansion of private clonotypes.

Via the germline V gene, CDR1 is SGHTA and CDR2 FQGNSA. The CDR3, cysteine through phenylalanine, is 17 amino acids long. Only the CDR3 DNA is retained, 51 bases long and in frame from the first base. The V end loses 2 bases and the J end loses 4 bases, and a stretch of 17 bases separates them. Taken with the paper, the label for time point translates to: about 11 months on ibrutinib. For TCR beta library preparation, about 2.2 micrograms of genomic DNA was extracted from cryopreserved PBMCs. Longitudinal blood samples from CLL patients on ibrutinib monotherapy were analyzed using high-throughput TCR beta sequencing. Patients were enrolled in a phase 2 open-label single-center ibrutinib monotherapy trial. Notes on this clone: No cognate antigen has been identified for it. No much larger clone exists at a distance of one base, and base qualities are not known.

The sample here was PBMCs, taken after 12 months of ibrutinib treatment. The chain employs TRBV7-2 and TRBJ1-4; matching of 5 bases hints at TRBD1 as the D gene. The sequence derives from a human donor with chronic lymphocytic leukemia. The nucleotides read TGTGCCAGCAGCTTATATGGTCGGGCAGGGATTAATGAAAAACTGTTTTTT. Translated, this is CASSLYGRAGINEKLFF.